This T cell receptor (beta chain) was profiled in a study of blood T cell repertoires in COVID-19. Study at large: Researchers got acute and convalescent COVID-19 samples from the United States, Italy and Spain. Nucleic acid was either cDNA or gDNA, and it came from T cells, B-cell-depleted T cells, or PBMCs.

Per the original data handling: How many nucleated cells were present was estimated from reference gene primer amplification. Data came from immunoSEQ multiplex PCR; TCRdb stores just in-frame clones and leaves some out. The V and J calls and clone size are taken from that table; D and trimming were inferred from the DNA. The repertoire holds about 100,000 clones, about 84% seen once, with more than 10% in the top ten. The CDR3 totals 15 residues. V trimming: 3 bases; J trimming: 5 bases; junction bases outside the gene matches: 4. The germline V gene has CDR1 SGHRS and CDR2 YFSETQ. The TCR comes from a human donor in a cohort sampled during active COVID-19. Material: peripheral blood. V gene TRBV5-1 combines with J gene TRBJ1-4; TRBD1 matches 10 bases. For the CDR3, the DNA is TGCGCCAGCAGCTCCCTGGGACAGGGGAATGAAAAACTGTTTTTT. This gives the protein CASSSLGQGNEKLFF.